What follows are 20 T cell receptor beta chains derived from one specimen sequenced in a study of CD8 T cells in ankylosing spondylitis. TCRdb reprocessed the 5' RACE reads with MiXCR, giving one entry per CDR3 protein. The sample lists approximately 260,000 distinct CDR3 sequences; roughly 18% were seen once. The sample was blood, either unsorted or a sorted T cell fraction (not recorded which). Receptor source: a male donor with ankylosing spondylitis or in good health (not recorded which).

V and J are TRBV6-1 and TRBJ2-1; D unclear. From germline, CDR1 is MNHNS and CDR2 SASEGT. Trimming stripped 10 bases from V and 8 bases from J, with 12 bases between. This CDR3 has 11 residues. CDR3 nucleotide sequence: TGTGCCACCCCTGTAGGTCATGAGCAGTTCTTC. Residues: CATPVGHEQFF.

The chain is built from TRBV4-1 and TRBJ2-5; 11 nucleotides agree with TRBD2. The CDR3 totals 17 residues. With 0 bases clipped from V and 0 bases from J, the junction kept 3 bases outside the gene matches. In germline, CDR1 is MGHRA, CDR2 YSYEKL. The CDR3 spells CASSQEGTSGYQETQYF. The CDR3, as DNA: TGCGCCAGCAGCCAAGAGGGGACTAGCGGATACCAAGAGACCCAGTACTTC.

J is TRBJ2-3 and V is TRBV20-1; possible D gene TRBD2, 6 bases. From germline, CDR1 is DFQATT and CDR2 SNEGSKA (reference sequence). CDR3 length: 14 residues. V was shortened by 3 bases and J by 1 base, with 11 bases between the two germline ends. The CDR3 nucleotides read TGCAGTGCTAGTCTGGCTAGCGGCACAGATACGCAGTATTTT. As protein: CSASLASGTDTQYF.

The V gene is TRBV7-9, the J gene TRBJ2-5; 12 bases align to TRBD2. Trimming removed 6 bases from V and 5 bases from J; junction bases left unmatched: 10. Germline-derived CDR1 and CDR2 are SEHNR and FQNEAQ (reference sequence). The length of the CDR3 is 16 residues. The CDR3 loop is CASSTASGRVQETQYF. CDR3 coding DNA: TGTGCCAGCAGTACAGCTAGCGGGAGGGTTCAGGAGACCCAGTACTTC.

Only a few counts were recorded for this clonotype. The rearrangement uses TRBV7-9 and TRBJ2-5; 7 bases fit TRBD1. Germline lookup yields CDR1 SEHNR and CDR2 FQNEAQ (reference sequence). This CDR3 comprises 17 residues. Trimming took 5 bases from V and 1 from J; bases not matched to a gene: 13. Here the CDR3 DNA reads TGTGCCAGCAGCCCTCCCGGGACAGTCGCCCTCCAAGAGACCCAGTACTTC. It yields the protein CASSPPGTVALQETQYF.

The genes are TRBV6-5 and TRBJ2-7, with TRBD1 matching 7 bases. The germline V gene has CDR1 MNHEY and CDR2 SVGAGI. V was clipped by 2 bases and J by 5 bases; unmatched bases: 3. This CDR3 spans 13 amino acids. CDR3 in DNA: TGTGCCAGCAGTTACCCCGACAGGGACGAGCAGTACTTC. This sequence encodes CASSYPDRDEQYF.

A few counts support this clonotype. The V and J genes are TRBV5-1 and TRBJ2-7, with a weak D call TRBD2 (6 bases). CDR3 length equals 15 residues. V lost 0 bases, J lost 7 bases, and 17 bases lay in between. In germline, CDR1 is SGHRS, CDR2 YFSETQ. The CDR3 protein is CASSLVSTGGYEQYF. The CDR3 nucleotides are TGCGCCAGCAGCTTGGTCTCTACCGGGGGTTATGAGCAGTACTTC.

This clonotype was observed a handful of times. The gene calls are TRBV5-1 and TRBJ1-1; TRBD1 agrees at 8 bases. Germline V lookup: CDR1 SGHRS, CDR2 YFSETQ. After removal of 5 bases from V and 1 base from J, the junction contained 10 bases not matched to a gene. The length of the CDR3 is 16 residues. CDR3 sequence: CASSQGAGGANTEAFF. DNA for the CDR3: TGCGCCAGCAGTCAGGGGGCAGGGGGCGCGAACACTGAAGCTTTCTTT.

This clonotype was counted only a few times. The chain carries TRBV2 and TRBJ2-1, with 10 positions matching TRBD2. Trimming cost V 6 bases and J 0 bases; bases outside gene matches: 8. This CDR3 is built from 17 residues. Germline V gene sequence: CDR1 SNHLY, CDR2 FYNNEI. The CDR3 bases are TGTGCCAGCAGCCACGGACTAGCGGCCCACTCCTACAATGAGCAGTTCTTC. Translating it yields CASSHGLAAHSYNEQFF.

This clonotype was counted a few times. In DNA, the CDR3 is TGTGCCAGCAGCGTAGGGGGTTATATCACAGATACGCAGTATTTT. Amino acid sequence: CASSVGGYITDTQYF. The rearrangement joins TRBV9 to TRBJ2-3; D is unresolved. Germline CDR1 SGDLS, CDR2 YYNGEE. Deletions cut 0 bases from V and 2 bases from J, with 10 bases between. This CDR3 spans 15 amino acids.

The V call is TRBV6-5, the J call TRBJ2-1; the D gene is possibly TRBD2 (5 bases). The germline V and J ends were trimmed by 2 bases and 6 bases, with 17 bases remaining between them. CDR3 length: 16 amino acids. The V gene's germline CDR1 is MNHEY and CDR2 SVGAGI. CDR3 bases: TGTGCCAGCAGTTACCAGACCAGCGGACTTGGCAATGAGCAGTTCTTC. This gives the protein CASSYQTSGLGNEQFF.

In its sample, this clonotype was seen many times. The chain links TRBV20-1 to TRBJ2-7, with 7 bases identical to TRBD1. Germline-derived CDR1 and CDR2 are DFQATT and SNEGSKA (reference sequence). V lost 3 bases, J lost 0 bases, and 2 bases stayed unmatched. The CDR3 runs 13 residues. CDR3 residues: CSARGTVSYEQYF. The CDR3 DNA reads TGCAGTGCTAGGGGGACAGTCTCCTACGAGCAGTACTTC.

This chain connects TRBV4-1 to TRBJ2-7; D may be TRBD1 (5 bases). Between the trimmed V and J ends, which lost 8 bases and 1 base, there was a span of 12 bases. The CDR3 contains 13 residues. Germline V gene sequence: CDR1 MGHRA, CDR2 YSYEKL. For the CDR3, the DNA is TGCGCCAGCTCCAGGGTTGGGTCCTACGAGCAGTACTTC. Amino acids: CASSRVGSYEQYF.

This clonotype was found many times. This sequence joins TRBV4-3 and TRBJ2-1, with 11 nucleotides matching TRBD2. The V gene's germline CDR1 is LGHNA and CDR2 YSLEER. The CDR3 consists of 15 residues. Trimming took 3 bases from V and 5 from J; bases not matched to a gene: 3. DNA of the CDR3: TGCGCCAGCAGCCAGGGTAGCGGGAGGGACAATGAGCAGTTCTTC. Encoded protein: CASSQGSGRDNEQFF.

The chain employs TRBV29-1 and TRBJ2-7, with D possibly being TRBD1 (7 bases). The V and J ends lost 4 bases and 6 bases respectively, with 10 bases between them. The CDR3 is 11 residues long. The germline CDR1 and CDR2 sequences are SQVTM and ANQGSEA. The CDR3 DNA reads TGCAGCGTTGTCAGGGGGGTCGAGCAGTACTTC. It codes for CSVVRGVEQYF.

The chain carries TRBV4-2 and TRBJ1-2, with D possibly matching TRBD1 (5 bases). Germline V CDR1 and CDR2: LGHNA, YNFKEQ. Trimming left V 0 bases short and J 8 bases short, with 19 bases between. The CDR3 has 16 amino acids. CDR3 in amino acids: CASSQEMQGLFMGYTF. The CDR3 nucleotides are TGTGCCAGCAGCCAAGAAATGCAGGGTCTATTTATGGGCTACACCTTC.

CDR3 coding DNA: TGTGCCAGCAGCACAGGGAACTACGAGCAGTACTTC. Translated: CASSTGNYEQYF. V and J are TRBV2 and TRBJ2-7; tentatively, D is TRBD1 (6 bases). Germline V CDR1 and CDR2: SNHLY, FYNNEI. Trimming removed 6 bases at V and 3 bases at J, with 9 bases between. The CDR3 extends over 12 amino acids.

In this sample, this clonotype turned up a few times. The rearrangement links TRBV20-1 to TRBJ2-3; 8 bases are a match to TRBD1. CDR3 length: 16 amino acids. Germline CDR1 reads DFQATT; CDR2 reads SNEGSKA (reference sequence). J lost 6 bases, V lost 0 bases, and 11 bases had no gene match. DNA of the CDR3: TGCAGTGCTAGAGATAGTGGGACAGGCTATTCGGATACGCAGTATTTT. This translates into CSARDSGTGYSDTQYF.

This clonotype was detected only a few times. The chain has TRBV4-2 and TRBJ1-6, with D uncertain. CDR1 is LGHNA and CDR2 is YNFKEQ in the germline V gene. This CDR3 is 18 amino acids long. Trimming removed 2 bases at V and 3 bases at J, with 17 bases between. In DNA form, the CDR3 reads TGTGCCAGCAGCCAAACCCCTTATATCCTCCTCTATAATTCACCCCTCCACTTT. It specifies CASSQTPYILLYNSPLHF.

On this clonotype: A much larger clonotype is one base distant, so this may be a read error. The chain recombines TRBV25-1 with TRBJ2-5; D unclear. This CDR3 comprises 13 residues. V lost 4 bases, J lost 1 base, and 7 bases lay in between. Germline loops: CDR1 MGHDK, CDR2 SYGVNS. The CDR3: CASSGASQETQYF. The CDR3 nucleotides are TGTGCCAGCAGTGGGGCCAGCCAAGAGACCCAGTACTTC.